The clone carrying this T cell receptor beta chain came up many times. This entry belongs to a study of CD8 T cells in ankylosing spondylitis. Trimming removed 3 bases from V and 2 bases from J, with 9 bases in between. The CDR3 sequence is 14 residues long. MiXCR was run by TCRdb on the 5' RACE reads, yielding one entry per CDR3 protein. The table has 200,000 to 250,000 distinct CDR3 sequences, under 12% seen once. This TCR derives from a male donor with ankylosing spondylitis or in good health (not recorded which). Sequencing was carried out using blood, either unsorted or a sorted T cell fraction (not recorded which). This sequence joins TRBV12-3 or TRBV12-4 and TRBJ2-3; D not resolved. This chain's CDR3 is CASSFGVFTDTQYF. CDR3 DNA sequence: TGTGCCAGCAGTTTTGGGGTGTTCACAGATACGCAGTATTTT.